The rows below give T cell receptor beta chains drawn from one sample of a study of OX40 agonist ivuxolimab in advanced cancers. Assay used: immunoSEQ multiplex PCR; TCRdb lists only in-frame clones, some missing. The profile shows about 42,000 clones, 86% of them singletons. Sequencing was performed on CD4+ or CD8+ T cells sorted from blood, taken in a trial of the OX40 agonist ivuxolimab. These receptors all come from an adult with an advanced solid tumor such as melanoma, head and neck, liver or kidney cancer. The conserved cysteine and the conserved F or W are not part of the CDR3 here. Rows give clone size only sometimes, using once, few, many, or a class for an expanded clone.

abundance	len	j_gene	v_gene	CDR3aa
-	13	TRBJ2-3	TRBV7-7	ASSPAFTSGDTQY
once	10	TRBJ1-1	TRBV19	ASRGGMAEAF
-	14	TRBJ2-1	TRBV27	ASSITSGWAYNEQF
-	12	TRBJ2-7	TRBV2	ASSEMPGDYEQY
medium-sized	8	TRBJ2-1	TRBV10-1	ASSRAEQF
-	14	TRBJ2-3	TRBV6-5	ASSYSRTGSTDTQY
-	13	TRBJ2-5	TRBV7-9	ASSLRGGAAQTQY
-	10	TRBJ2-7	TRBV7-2	ASSLTSYEQY
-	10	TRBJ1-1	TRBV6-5	ASSYVGTEAF
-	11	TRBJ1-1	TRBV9	ASSVATGTEAF
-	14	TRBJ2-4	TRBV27	ASSLSALLAKNIQY
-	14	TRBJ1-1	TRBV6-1	ASSEETGGMSSEAF
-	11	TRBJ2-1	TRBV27	ASWGGFDNEQF
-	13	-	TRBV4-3	ASSLGREHYYEQY
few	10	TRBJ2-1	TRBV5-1	ASSTSNNEQF
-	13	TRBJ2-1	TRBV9	ASSVVLAAYNEQF
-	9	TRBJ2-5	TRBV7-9	ASSLVETQY
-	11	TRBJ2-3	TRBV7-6	ASSWGGSDTQY
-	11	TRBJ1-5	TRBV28	ASSSGQSQPQH
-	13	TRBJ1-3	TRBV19	ASTETDSSGNTIY
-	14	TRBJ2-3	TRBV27	ASTRLLGGPADTQY
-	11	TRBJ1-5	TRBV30	AWSQGPTEPQH
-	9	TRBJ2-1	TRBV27	ASRTSWVLF
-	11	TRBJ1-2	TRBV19	ASTSSRGGGYT
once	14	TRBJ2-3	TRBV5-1	ASSPAVAGGTDTQY
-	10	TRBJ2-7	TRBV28	ASLRTAYEQY
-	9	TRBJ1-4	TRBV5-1	ASSLGEKLF
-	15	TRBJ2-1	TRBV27	ASTHLPRLAGGNEQF
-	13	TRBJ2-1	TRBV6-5	ASSYSVAGLAEQF
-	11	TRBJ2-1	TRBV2	ASSEVPYNEQF
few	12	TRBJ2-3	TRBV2	ASSDPDPRDTQY
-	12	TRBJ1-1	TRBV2	ASSDPQTGEEAF
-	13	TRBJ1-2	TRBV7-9	ASSLGATGNYGYT
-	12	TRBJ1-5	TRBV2	ASRDDRANQPQH
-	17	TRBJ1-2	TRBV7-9	ASSPQEGTGVIWGSGYT
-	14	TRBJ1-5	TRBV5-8	ASSFFAEDRNQPQH
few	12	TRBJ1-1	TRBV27	ASSLSWGGTEAF
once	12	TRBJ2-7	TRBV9	ASNSGGASYEQY
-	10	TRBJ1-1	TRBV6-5	ASSYPEIEAF
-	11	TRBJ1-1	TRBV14	ASSPTVNTEAF
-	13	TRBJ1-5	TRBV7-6	ASSRGRGARQPQH
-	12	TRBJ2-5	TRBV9	ASSVGTSEETQY
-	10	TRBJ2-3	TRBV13	ASSSQGNTQY
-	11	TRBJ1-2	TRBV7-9	ASSPQGVMSYT
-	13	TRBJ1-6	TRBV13	ASRAGRGPNSPLH